This T cell receptor (beta chain) was observed in a study of cytomegalovirus exposure and HLA in healthy donors. Study background: Sequencing of 180 million or so T cells in an earlier analysis found 100 million to 140 million unique TCR beta sequences.

Only one count was recorded for this clone. Antigen: not known. The PCR employed 60 Vbeta primers together with 13 Jbeta primers. Sequencing used immunoSEQ multiplex PCR; TCRdb keeps in-frame clones, though not all of them. The data show about 250,000 clones, 75% to 90% seen once. The germline gives CDR1 SGHRS, CDR2 YFSETQ. The CDR3 covers 11 residues. V gave up 5 bases and J gave up 2 bases, with 4 bases separating them. Study-wide points: In vitro checks showed that three CMV-associated chains really do target CMV antigens. Both high specificity and high sensitivity reportedly marked the classifier's diagnosis of cytomegalovirus status. Later analysis identified a missense DCLRE1C variant that was linked to TCR beta V- and J-gene trimming.

Sequenced material: PBMCs. This clonotype was sampled from a girl aged 2-10 years in good health and CMV-seronegative. V usage is TRBV5-1 and J usage is TRBJ2-5; no definite D call. The CDR3 DNA reads as TGCGCCAGCAGGACTCAAGAGACCCAGTACTTC. Protein: CASRTQETQYF. Looking up the rest from reference TRBV5-1 and TRBJ2-5 gives the full variable domain: KAGVTQTPRYLIKTRGQQVTLSCSPISGHRSVSWYQQTPGQGLQFLFEYFSETQRNKGNFPGRFSGRQFSNSRSEMNVSTLELGDSALYLCASRTQETQYFGPGTRLLVL.